One and the same sample provided the 4 T cell receptor beta chains below, sequenced in a study of blood T cell repertoires in COVID-19. The method was immunoSEQ multiplex PCR; TCRdb's version includes in-frame clones alone and lacks a portion of them. The table shows 210,000 or so clones, with less than 90% occurring only once. Sample: peripheral blood. These receptor sequences come from a woman over 75 with active or convalescent COVID-19.

The chain uses TRBV5-4 and TRBJ2-3, with a possible D match to TRBD1 (6 bases). The germline V gene has CDR1 SGHNT and CDR2 YYREEE (reference sequence). With 3 bases removed from V and 0 bases from J, the gap between germline ends came to 11 bases. This CDR3 contains 15 residues. In DNA, the CDR3 is TGTGCCAGCAGCTCGACAGGTGGGAGCACAGATACGCAGTATTTT. Encoded protein: CASSSTGGSTDTQYF.

This chain links TRBV30 with TRBJ1-2; TRBD1 agrees at 8 bases. This CDR3 is built from 14 residues. With V trimmed by 4 bases and J by 5 bases, 9 bases remained unmatched. Germline values: CDR1 GTSNPN, CDR2 SVGIG (reference sequence). CDR3 nucleotide sequence: TGTGCCTGGACCCGAGGGACAGGAGCATATGGCTACACCTTC. Translating it yields CAWTRGTGAYGYTF.

The CDR3 reads CASASGRRNTGELFF. The CDR3 DNA reads TGTGCCAGCGCTAGCGGGAGGAGAAACACCGGGGAGCTGTTTTTT. The chain recombines TRBV9 with TRBJ2-2; 11 bases are a match to TRBD2. CDR1 and CDR2 (germline): SGDLS, YYNGEE. J was trimmed by 2 bases and V by 7 bases; bases with no gene match: 4. The CDR3 is made up of 15 amino acids. The complete variable domain, with remaining parts taken from reference TRBV9 and TRBJ2-2, reads DSGVTQTPKHLITATGQRVTLRCSPRSGDLSVYWYQQSLDQGLQFLIQYYNGEERAKGNILERFSAQQFPDLHSELNLSSLELGDSALYFCASASGRRNTGELFFGEGSRLTVL.

Only one count was recorded for this clone. This chain uses TRBV28 with TRBJ2-3, with TRBD2 matching 9 bases. The germline gives CDR1 MDHEN, CDR2 SYDVKM. V shed 7 bases, J shed 3 bases, and the junction held 8 bases outside the gene matches. The CDR3 length is 15 residues. DNA of the CDR3: TGTGCCAGCAACGGTAGCGGGGGCCGGACAGATACGCAGTATTTT. Its protein product is CASNGSGGRTDTQYF.